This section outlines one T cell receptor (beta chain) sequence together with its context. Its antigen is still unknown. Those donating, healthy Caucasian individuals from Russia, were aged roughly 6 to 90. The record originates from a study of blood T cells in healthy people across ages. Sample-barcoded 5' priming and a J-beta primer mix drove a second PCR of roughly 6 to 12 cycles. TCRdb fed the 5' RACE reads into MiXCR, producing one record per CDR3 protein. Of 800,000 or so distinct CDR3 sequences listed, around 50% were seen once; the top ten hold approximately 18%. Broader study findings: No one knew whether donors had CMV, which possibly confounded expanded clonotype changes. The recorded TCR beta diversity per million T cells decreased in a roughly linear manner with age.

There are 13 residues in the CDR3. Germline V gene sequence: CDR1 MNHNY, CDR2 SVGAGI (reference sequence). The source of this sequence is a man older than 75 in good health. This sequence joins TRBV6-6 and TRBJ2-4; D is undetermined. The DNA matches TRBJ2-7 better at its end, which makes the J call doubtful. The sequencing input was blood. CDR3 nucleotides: TGTGCCAGCAGTTACGGGAAAATCTACGAGCAGTACTTC. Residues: CASSYGKIYEQYF.